Reported below is one T cell receptor (beta chain). As to time point: blood 2 weeks post-SBRT. This sample's treatment: 15 Gy SBRT to primary tumor, nephrectomy 4 weeks later. The junction had 8 bases not matched to a gene; V was cut back by 8 bases and J by 3 bases. Germline lookup yields CDR1 SNHLY and CDR2 FYNNEI. The CDR3 is 14 residues long. Measured with immunoSEQ multiplex PCR; TCRdb has only the in-frame clones, and not every one. The profile shows roughly 150,000 clones, roughly 86% of them singletons. The sample belongs to a study of radiation and T cells in renal cell carcinoma. This sequence was found in a woman aged 50 to 65 with renal cell carcinoma. Sequenced here: blood, sampled from a patient whose treatment included radiotherapy and nephrectomy. This chain connects TRBV2 to TRBJ2-7; TRBD2 agrees at 9 bases. This CDR3 reads CASSSPAGGYEQYF. As DNA, the CDR3 is TGTGCCAGCTCATCTCCAGCGGGGGGCTACGAGCAGTACTTC.